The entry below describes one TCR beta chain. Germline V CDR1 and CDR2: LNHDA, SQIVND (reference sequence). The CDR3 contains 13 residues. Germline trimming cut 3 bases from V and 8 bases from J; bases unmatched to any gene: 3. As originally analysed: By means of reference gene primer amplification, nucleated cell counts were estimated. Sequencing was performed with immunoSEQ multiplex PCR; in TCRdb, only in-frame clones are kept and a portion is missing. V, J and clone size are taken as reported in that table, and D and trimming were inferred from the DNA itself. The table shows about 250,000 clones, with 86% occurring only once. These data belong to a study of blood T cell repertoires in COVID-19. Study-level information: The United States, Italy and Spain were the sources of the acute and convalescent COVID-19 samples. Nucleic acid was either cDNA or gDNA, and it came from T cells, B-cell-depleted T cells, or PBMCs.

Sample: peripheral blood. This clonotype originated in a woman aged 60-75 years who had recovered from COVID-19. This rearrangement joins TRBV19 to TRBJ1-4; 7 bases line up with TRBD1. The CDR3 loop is CASSIDRDEKLFF. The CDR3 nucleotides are TGTGCCAGTAGTATTGACAGGGACGAAAAACTGTTTTTT.